This passage covers 3 T cell receptor beta chains from one sample sequenced in a study of blood T cell repertoires in COVID-19. TCRdb's copy holds only in-frame clones and misses some; the assay was immunoSEQ multiplex PCR. The sample records about 180,000 clones, around 85% being singletons. Sequencing input: PBMCs or T cells enriched from blood (not recorded which). The receptors derive from a man in his forties or fifties who had recovered from COVID-19.

The rearrangement links TRBV5-4 to TRBJ1-1; 7 bases map to TRBD1. Germline V lookup: CDR1 SGHNT, CDR2 YYREEE (reference sequence). The ends lost 0 bases at V and 1 base at J; junction bases unmatched: 3. CDR3 length equals 15 residues. The CDR3 DNA sequence: TGTGCCAGCAGCTTGGGACAGGGTAGGAACACTGAAGCTTTCTTT. This encodes CASSLGQGRNTEAFF.

The chain couples TRBV19 to TRBJ1-5; no reliable D call. The CDR3 extends over 14 amino acids. Trimming shortened V by 3 bases and J by 4 bases, and 10 bases separated the two germline ends. From germline, CDR1 is LNHDA and CDR2 SQIVND (reference sequence). DNA for the CDR3: TGTGCCAGTAGTATTGGGCAGCCTAATCAGCCCCAGCATTTT. It yields the protein CASSIGQPNQPQHF.

V and J are TRBV7-3 and TRBJ1-2, with TRBD1 matching over 7 bases. Germline-derived CDR1 and CDR2 are SGHTA and FQGTGA. CDR3 length: 15 residues. V was clipped by 5 bases and J by 4 bases; unmatched bases: 10. The CDR3 sequence is CASSLKGGAIYGYTF. The CDR3 coding sequence is TGTGCCAGCAGCCTGAAAGGGGGCGCGATCTATGGCTACACCTTC.